The 23 T cell receptor beta chains in this list originate from one sample, sequenced in a study of blood T cell repertoires in COVID-19. Repertoires were generated with immunoSEQ multiplex PCR, while TCRdb's copy carries only in-frame clones and drops some. The sample holds roughly 240,000 clones, roughly nine tenths seen once. Sequencing input: peripheral blood. These receptor sequences come from an older woman who had recovered from COVID-19.

The rearrangement uses TRBV4-3 and TRBJ2-3, with no clear D. The germline V gene encodes CDR1 LGHNA and CDR2 YSLEER. The CDR3 is made up of 15 amino acids. Deletions cut 4 bases from V and 5 bases from J, with 16 bases between. The CDR3 bases are TGCGCCAGCAGCCCCCTGACTCGCTCAAGAGATACGCAGTATTTT. Protein product: CASSPLTRSRDTQYF.

This chain uses TRBV19 with TRBJ1-6; a possible D gene is TRBD1 (5 bases). The CDR3 runs 16 residues. Germline CDR1 is LNHDA and CDR2 is SQIVND (reference sequence). V was shortened by 1 base and J by 8 bases, with 15 bases between the two germline ends. The DNA of the CDR3 is TGTGCCAGTAGTATAGGAGTTCAGGGCGGTTATTCACCCCTCCACTTT. This gives the protein CASSIGVQGGYSPLHF.

The chain joins TRBV10-1 to TRBJ2-7; 10 nucleotides align to TRBD2. This CDR3 region has 19 residues. Looked up from germline, CDR1 is WNHNN and CDR2 is SYGVQD (reference sequence). V was clipped by 5 bases and J by 2 bases; unmatched bases: 18. In DNA form, the CDR3 reads TGCGCCAGCAGTCCTTCTCCTCTCGAGCGGGGGGGCCTAGCCTACGAGCAGTACTTC. Its protein product is CASSPSPLERGGLAYEQYF.

This chain joins TRBV5-4 and TRBJ2-7; TRBD1 might be the D (6 bases). The CDR3 consists of 14 residues. V lost 4 bases to trimming and J lost 0 bases, with 11 bases between them. Germline values: CDR1 SGHNT, CDR2 YYREEE (reference sequence). The CDR3 nucleotides are TGTGCCAGCAGCGTTAGACAGGTCTCCTACGAGCAGTACTTC. Amino acids: CASSVRQVSYEQYF. The full variable domain, with the rest looked up from reference TRBV5-4 and TRBJ2-7, is ETGVTQSPTHLIKTRGQQVTLRCSSQSGHNTVSWYQQALGQGPQFIFQYYREEENGRGNFPPRFSGLQFPNYSSELNVNALELDDSALYLCASSVRQVSYEQYFGPGTRLTVT.

The chain recombines TRBV27 with TRBJ2-7; maybe TRBD2 (5 bases). Germline-derived CDR1 and CDR2 are MNHEY and SMNVEV (reference sequence). The V gene lost 8 bases and the J gene lost 0 bases, with 14 bases spanning the gap. CDR3 length equals 14 residues. The CDR3 DNA sequence: TGTGCCAGCGCTAGGGAGTACCTCTCCTACGAGCAGTACTTC. Translated, it gives CASAREYLSYEQYF.

V is TRBV7-6 and J is TRBJ2-7; D perhaps matches TRBD2 (6 bases). V lost 5 bases and J 0 bases, leaving 14 bases between the germline ends. Germline assignment: CDR1 SGHVS and CDR2 FNYEAQ. This CDR3 contains 15 residues. The CDR3 nucleotides read TGTGCCAGCAGCGGCGGGACGGAGAGCTCCTACGAGCAGTACTTC. It yields the protein CASSGGTESSYEQYF.

This clone turned up a few times. The V call is TRBV9, the J call TRBJ2-5; 7 bases fit TRBD1. Germline V gene data show CDR1 as SGDLS and CDR2 as YYNGEE. This CDR3 is 14 amino acids long. V shed 3 bases, J shed 4 bases, and the junction held 6 bases outside the gene matches. In nucleotides, the CDR3 is TGTGCCAGCAGCGAGGGGGCGTGGTCAGAGACCCAGTACTTC. It is translated as CASSEGAWSETQYF.

The CDR3 bases are TGTGCCATCAGTGGGAAGACTGAGGGGGCTATCTACGAGCAGTACTTC. This sequence encodes CAISGKTEGAIYEQYF. The chain carries TRBV10-3 and TRBJ2-7, with 7 bases fitting TRBD1. V shed 4 bases, J shed 3 bases, and the junction held 12 bases outside the gene matches. Per germline, CDR1 ENHRY and CDR2 SYGVKD. This CDR3 contains 16 residues.

The chain combines TRBV6-1 with TRBJ2-7; 8 nucleotides line up with TRBD1. The V segment lost 3 bases and the J segment 2 bases; nucleotides outside the gene matches: 9. This CDR3 has 16 residues. CDR1 and CDR2 (germline): MNHNS, SASEGT. This chain's CDR3 is CASSDRGTGLTYEQYF. DNA of the CDR3: TGTGCCAGCAGTGACCGCGGGACAGGACTTACCTACGAGCAGTACTTC.

A note on this clone: This sample also contains other DNA sequences that code for the same CDR3. The V and J genes are TRBV5-1 and TRBJ1-1, with D unresolved. V was cut by 1 base and J by 3 bases, with 7 bases left in between. Per the germline V gene, CDR1 is SGHRS and CDR2 is YFSETQ. The CDR3 length is 13 residues. The CDR3 is CASSLKLDTEAFF. The CDR3 DNA reads TGCGCCAGCAGCTTGAAACTGGACACTGAAGCTTTCTTT.

The V and J genes are TRBV19 and TRBJ1-1; 7 bases agree with TRBD1. With V trimmed by 7 bases and J by 3 bases, 14 bases remained unmatched. The CDR3 runs 16 residues. Germline V gives CDR1 LNHDA, CDR2 SQIVND (reference sequence). The CDR3 DNA sequence: TGTGCCAGTACCTCCAGACGACAGGGATGGGACACTGAAGCTTTCTTT. Its translation: CASTSRRQGWDTEAFF.

The table lists this clone with a few counts. V is TRBV25-1 and J is TRBJ1-3; D gene unclear. V lost 0 bases to trimming and J lost 0 bases, with 6 bases between them. The CDR3 is 15 amino acids. The V gene's germline CDR1 is MGHDK and CDR2 SYGVNS. The CDR3 sequence is CASSEYRYSGNTIYF. As DNA, the CDR3 is TGTGCCAGCAGTGAATACCGTTACTCTGGAAACACCATATATTTT.

The genes are TRBV7-3 and TRBJ2-7; 10 nucleotides align to TRBD1. This CDR3 is 15 amino acids long. With 1 base clipped from V and 5 bases from J, the junction kept 5 bases outside the gene matches. CDR1 and CDR2 (germline): SGHTA, FQGTGA. CDR3 sequence: CASSLKGQGFDEQYF. The CDR3 nucleotides are TGTGCCAGCAGCTTAAAGGGACAGGGGTTTGACGAGCAGTACTTC. The full variable domain, with the rest looked up from reference TRBV7-3 and TRBJ2-7, is GAGVSQTPSNKVTEKGKYVELRCDPISGHTALYWYRQSLGQGPEFLIYFQGTGAADDSGLPNDRFFAVRPEGSVSTLKIQRTERGDSAVYLCASSLKGQGFDEQYFGPGTRLTVT.

The chain has TRBV19 and TRBJ2-7, with 10 positions matching TRBD1. J lost 0 bases, V lost 6 bases, and 2 bases had no gene match. Germline lookup yields CDR1 LNHDA and CDR2 SQIVND (reference sequence). This CDR3 contains 14 residues. This CDR3 is CASSRDRGSYEQYF. CDR3 nucleotides: TGTGCCAGTAGCCGGGACAGGGGCTCCTACGAGCAGTACTTC.

The chain combines TRBV2 with TRBJ1-1, with a tentative D call TRBD1 (5 bases). Germline values: CDR1 SNHLY, CDR2 FYNNEI. V gave up 5 bases and J gave up 4 bases, with 11 bases separating them. The length of the CDR3 is 13 residues. CDR3 bases: TGTGCCAGCAGTTGGGGGGAGTCCACTGAAGCTTTCTTT. Its protein is CASSWGESTEAFF.

The chain carries TRBV7-3 and TRBJ2-5; D may be TRBD2 (7 bases). V was shortened by 3 bases and J by 11 bases, with 19 bases between the two germline ends. The germline V gene encodes CDR1 SGHTA and CDR2 FQGTGA. There are 14 residues in the CDR3. The CDR3 coding sequence is TGTGCCAGCAGCTTCGGGGACACGCGGGGGCCGCAGTACTTC. Protein product: CASSFGDTRGPQYF.

The chain couples TRBV19 to TRBJ1-4; D remains unclear. CDR3 length equals 14 residues. CDR1 and CDR2 (germline): LNHDA, SQIVND (reference sequence). V dropped 5 bases and J dropped 3 bases, with 10 bases sitting between them. CDR3 loop: CASSVGRANEKLFF. The CDR3 DNA sequence: TGTGCCAGTAGTGTTGGTCGCGCTAATGAAAAACTGTTTTTT.

The chain recombines TRBV10-3 with TRBJ1-2; 7 bases are shared with TRBD1. After removal of 0 bases from V and 7 bases from J, the junction contained 8 bases not matched to a gene. The CDR3 contains 15 residues. From germline, CDR1 is ENHRY and CDR2 SYGVKD. The CDR3 DNA is TGTGCCATCAGTGAGTCGACGGGACAGTGGACTGGCTACACCTTC. It yields the protein CAISESTGQWTGYTF.

CDR3 sequence reads: CASSLPTGYGYTF. Here the CDR3 DNA reads TGTGCCAGCAGCTTACCGACAGGGTATGGCTACACCTTC. This chain joins TRBV7-2 and TRBJ1-2; 7 bases match TRBD1. Germline V lookup: CDR1 SGHTA, CDR2 FQGNSA. The V segment lost 2 bases and the J segment 5 bases; nucleotides outside the gene matches: 2. The length of the CDR3 is 13 residues. The complete variable domain, with remaining parts taken from reference TRBV7-2 and TRBJ1-2, reads GAGVSQSPSNKVTEKGKDVELRCDPISGHTALYWYRQSLGQGLEFLIYFQGNSAPDKSGLPSDRFSAERTGGSVSTLTIQRTQQEDSAVYLCASSLPTGYGYTFGSGTRLTVV.

The J gene is TRBJ2-1, the V gene TRBV9, with 7 bases identical to TRBD2. Germline V gives CDR1 SGDLS, CDR2 YYNGEE. The CDR3 runs 15 residues. V lost 7 bases to trimming and J lost 5 bases; unmatched junction nucleotides: 12. Here the CDR3 reads CASGRGLHENNEQFF. The CDR3 nucleotides are TGTGCCAGCGGACGGGGACTACATGAGAACAATGAGCAGTTCTTC.

CDR3 sequence: CASSVGSRGDEKLFF. CDR3 nucleotide sequence: TGTGCCAGCAGCGTAGGTTCCAGGGGCGATGAAAAACTGTTTTTT. This rearrangement joins TRBV9 to TRBJ1-4, with D possibly being TRBD1 (6 bases). This CDR3 spans 15 amino acids. V was cut by 0 bases and J by 6 bases, with 12 bases left in between. The germline V gene encodes CDR1 SGDLS and CDR2 YYNGEE.

The rearrangement links TRBV9 to TRBJ1-2; no reliable D call. CDR1 SGDLS and CDR2 YYNGEE come from the germline V gene. This CDR3 is built from 16 residues. V was clipped by 1 base and J by 3 bases, with 16 bases between them. This chain's CDR3 is CASSVSPGVVYYGYTF. The CDR3 coding sequence is TGTGCCAGCAGCGTATCCCCGGGAGTCGTCTACTATGGCTACACCTTC.

CDR3 amino acids: CASSRLAYEQFF. Here the CDR3 DNA reads TGTGCCAGCAGCCGACTAGCATATGAGCAGTTCTTC. The rearrangement uses TRBV6-2 or TRBV6-3 and TRBJ2-1, with 7 bases fitting TRBD2. V was clipped by 6 bases and J by 8 bases; unmatched bases: 4. The germline V gene has CDR1 MNHEY and CDR2 SVGEGT. The CDR3 covers 12 residues.